The clone carrying this T cell receptor beta chain was observed once. The data originate from a study of blood T cells in healthy people across ages. Next came a second PCR, run for 7 to 11 cycles, which used a sample-barcoded 5' primer along with a J-beta primer mix. TCRdb redid the calling of the 5' RACE reads with MiXCR, one entry per CDR3 protein. The sample lists hundreds of thousands of distinct CDR3 sequences, 40% to 50% seen once, with about a fifth in the top ten. Every sample had a minimum of 6 million PBMCs isolated. This receptor was taken from a man aged 55 to 70 in good health. What was sequenced was blood.

The CDR3 loop reads CASRQLYRGETQFF. The CDR3 DNA reads as TGTGCCAGCAGGCAACTCTACAGAGGAGAGACCCAGTTCTTC. The V gene is TRBV27, the J gene TRBJ2-5, with unresolved D. The DNA matches TRBJ2-1 better at its end, which makes the J call doubtful. In germline, CDR1 is MNHEY, CDR2 SMNVEV (reference sequence). The CDR3 runs to 14 residues.